The 5 T cell receptor beta chains below come from one sample, sequenced in a study of T cells in Graves' hyperthyroidism and ophthalmopathy. The CDR3 regions of TCR beta were amplified from RNA transcripts. With the HTBI primer set, the TCR CDR3 went through a first round of RT-PCR. TCRdb re-derived calls from the multiplex PCR reads in MiXCR, one entry per CDR3 protein. Of hundreds of thousands of distinct CDR3 sequences in the sample, roughly 20% were seen once. Sequencing was performed on blood. The receptor source for this set is a man aged 25 to 40 with Graves' ophthalmopathy.

This clonotype has ten or more counts. This chain uses TRBV18 with TRBJ1-5; weak D call: TRBD1 (5 bases). Trimming cost V 2 bases and J 7 bases, with 12 bases left between them. The CDR3 contains 14 residues. The germline CDR1 and CDR2 sequences are KGHSH and LQKENI. Written as DNA, the CDR3 is TGTGCCAGCTCACCAGTAGGGGAGGGCCAGCCCCAGCATTTT. It codes for CASSPVGEGQPQHF.

This chain connects TRBV12-3 or TRBV12-4 to TRBJ1-5, with 11 positions matching TRBD1. The CDR3 is made up of 15 amino acids. The J segment lost 5 bases and the V segment lost 5 bases, leaving 5 bases of the junction unmatched. The CDR3 DNA reads as TGTGCCAGCAGTACGGGACAGGGGGAATATCAGCCCCAGCATTTT. Its translation: CASSTGQGEYQPQHF.

J is TRBJ1-2 and V is TRBV29-1; TRBD1 might be the D (5 bases). The CDR3 has 18 amino acids. Germline V gene data show CDR1 as SQVTM and CDR2 as ANQGSEA. Trimming shortened V by 0 bases and J by 3 bases, and 23 bases separated the two germline ends. The CDR3 coding sequence is TGCAGCGTTGAAGATCCTACTACCTTGGCAGGGAGCCACTATGGCTACACCTTC. It is translated as CSVEDPTTLAGSHYGYTF.

In its sample, this clonotype was seen many times. The rearrangement links TRBV30 to TRBJ2-7, with 7 bases that match TRBD2. This CDR3 is built from 12 residues. V shed 3 bases, J shed 4 bases, and the junction held 3 bases outside the gene matches. CDR1 is GTSNPN and CDR2 is SVGIG in the germline V gene (reference sequence). The CDR3 reads CAWRGLEYEQYF. The CDR3, as DNA: TGTGCCTGGAGAGGACTAGAATACGAGCAGTACTTC.

The V and J genes are TRBV20-1 and TRBJ1-2; 8 positions match TRBD1. V was clipped by 4 bases and J by 0 bases; unmatched bases: 13. The CDR3 contains 17 residues. The V gene's germline CDR1 is DFQATT and CDR2 SNEGSKA (reference sequence). CDR3: CSATDRGSGLSNYGYTF. CDR3 DNA: TGCAGTGCTACTGACAGGGGAAGCGGCCTCTCTAACTATGGCTACACCTTC.